This is a list of T cell receptor beta chains from one sample in a study of cytomegalovirus exposure and HLA in healthy donors. Sequencing used immunoSEQ multiplex PCR; TCRdb keeps in-frame clones, though not all of them. The repertoire consists of about 110,000 clones, with around 75% occurring once and the leading ten covering 1.3%. The sequencing input was PBMCs. These receptors were taken from a man aged 35 to 55 in good health and CMV-seronegative. Both conserved end residues are part of each CDR3. A D gene is named only where the DNA matches it firmly. Some rows have no size entry. The others give once, few or many, or a class for an expanded clone.

cdr3_aa	cdr3_nt	v_call	d_call	clone_size	j_call
CASSLVTGNTEAFF	TGCGCCAGCAGCTTAGTGACGGGGAACACTGAAGCTTTCTTT	TRBV5-1	NA	NA	TRBJ1-1
CASSPQYQETQYF	TGTGCCAGCAGTCCACAGTACCAAGAGACCCAGTACTTC	TRBV28	NA	NA	TRBJ2-5
CASSRLAEVAGDTQYF	TGTGCCAGCAGCCGACTAGCGGAAGTGGCCGGGGATACGCAGTATTTT	TRBV2	TRBD2	NA	TRBJ2-3
CASSDWQGNTEAFF	TGTGCCAGCAGTGATTGGCAGGGGAACACTGAAGCTTTCTTT	TRBV2	NA	NA	TRBJ1-1
CASSRLANTDTQYF	TGTGCCAGCAGCCGACTAGCGAACACAGATACGCAGTATTTT	TRBV7-9	TRBD2	NA	TRBJ2-3
CASSLYLAGGSTDTQYF	TGTGCCAGCAGCTTGTATCTAGCGGGAGGAAGTACAGATACGCAGTATTTT	TRBV5-5	TRBD2	few	TRBJ2-3
CASSGQTNTGELFF	TGTGCCAGCAGTGGGCAGACAAACACCGGGGAGCTGTTTTTT	TRBV2	NA	few	TRBJ2-2
CASSLPGNYGYTF	TGTGCCAGCAGCTTGCCAGGGAACTATGGCTACACCTTC	TRBV5-6	NA	NA	TRBJ1-2
CASSIQVEQPQHF	TGTGCCAGTAGTATACAGGTGGAACAGCCCCAGCATTTT	TRBV19	NA	NA	TRBJ1-5
CASSLAGEGYTF	TGTGCCAGCAGCTTGGCAGGGGAAGGCTACACCTTC	TRBV7-8	NA	NA	TRBJ1-2
CASSSRQYNSPLHF	TGTGCCAGCAGTTCCCGACAGTATAATTCACCCCTCCACTTT	TRBV28	NA	NA	TRBJ1-6
CASSSTGISPLHF	TGTGCCAGCAGTTCGACAGGGATTTCACCCCTCCACTTT	TRBV28	TRBD1	NA	TRBJ1-6
CASSLMATEETQYF	TGTGCCAGCAGCTTAATGGCGACAGAAGAGACCCAGTACTTC	TRBV7-6	NA	few	TRBJ2-5